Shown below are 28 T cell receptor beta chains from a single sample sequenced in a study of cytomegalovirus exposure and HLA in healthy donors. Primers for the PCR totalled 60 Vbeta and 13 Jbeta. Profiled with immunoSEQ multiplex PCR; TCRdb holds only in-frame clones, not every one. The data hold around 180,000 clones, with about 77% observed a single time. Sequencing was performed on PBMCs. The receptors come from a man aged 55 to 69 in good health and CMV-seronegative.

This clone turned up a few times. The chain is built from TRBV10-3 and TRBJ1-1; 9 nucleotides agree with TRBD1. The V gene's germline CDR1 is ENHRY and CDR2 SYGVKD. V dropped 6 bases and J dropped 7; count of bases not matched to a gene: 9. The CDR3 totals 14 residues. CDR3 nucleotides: TGTGCCATCAGCGGACAGGGGACAGAAAGTGAAGCTTTCTTT. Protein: CAISGQGTESEAFF.

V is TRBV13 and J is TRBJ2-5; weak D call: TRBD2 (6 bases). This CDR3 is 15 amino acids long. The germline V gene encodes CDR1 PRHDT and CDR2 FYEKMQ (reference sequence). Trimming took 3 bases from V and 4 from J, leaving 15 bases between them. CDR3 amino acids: CASSLARGMGETQYF. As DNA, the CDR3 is TGTGCCAGCAGCTTGGCCCGGGGGATGGGAGAGACCCAGTACTTC.

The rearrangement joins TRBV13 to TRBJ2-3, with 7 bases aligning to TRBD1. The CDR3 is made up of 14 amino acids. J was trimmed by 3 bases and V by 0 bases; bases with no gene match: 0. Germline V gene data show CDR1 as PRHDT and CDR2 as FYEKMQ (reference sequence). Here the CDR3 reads CASSLGQGTDTQYF. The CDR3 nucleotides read TGTGCCAGCAGCTTAGGACAGGGGACAGATACGCAGTATTTT.

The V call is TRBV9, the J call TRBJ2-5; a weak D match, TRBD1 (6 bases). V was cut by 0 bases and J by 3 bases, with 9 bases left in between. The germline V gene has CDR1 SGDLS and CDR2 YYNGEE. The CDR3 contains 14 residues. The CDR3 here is CASSVGQGKETQYF. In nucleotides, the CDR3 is TGTGCCAGCAGCGTAGGTCAGGGGAAAGAGACCCAGTACTTC.

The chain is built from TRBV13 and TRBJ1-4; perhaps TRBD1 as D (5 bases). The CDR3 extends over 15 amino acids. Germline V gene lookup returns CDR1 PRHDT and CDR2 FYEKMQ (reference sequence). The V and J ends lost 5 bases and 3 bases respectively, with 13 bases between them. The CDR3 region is CASSRRGSANEKLFF. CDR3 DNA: TGTGCCAGCAGCCGGAGGGGATCGGCTAATGAAAAACTGTTTTTT.

CDR3 nucleotide sequence: TGTGCCAGCAGCCAGGGGACTAGCGGGCGAACGGGGTTCTTC. Its protein is CASSQGTSGRTGFF. V usage is TRBV5-5 and J usage is TRBJ2-1; 12 bases are a match to TRBD2. Trimming took 4 bases from V and 15 from J; bases not matched to a gene: 11. Germline CDR1 and CDR2: SGHKS and YYEKEE (reference sequence). There are 14 residues in the CDR3.

CDR3 nucleotides: TGTGCCAGCAGCTTAGCTTTAGGAGGGACCGGGGAGCTGTTTTTT. Its translation is CASSLALGGTGELFF. This chain joins TRBV11-2 and TRBJ2-2, with a weak D call TRBD2 (6 bases). Between the trimmed V and J ends, which lost 1 base and 5 bases, there was a span of 11 bases. The germline V gene encodes CDR1 SGHAT and CDR2 FQNNGV. This CDR3 has 15 amino acids.

The DNA for the CDR3 is TGCGCCAGCAGCTTGAATGGAGACAGTGTTTCAGGAAACACCATATATTTT. Translated, it gives CASSLNGDSVSGNTIYF. The V call is TRBV5-1, the J call TRBJ1-3; D may be TRBD1 (5 bases). This CDR3 is 17 amino acids long. V was cut by 1 base and J by 4 bases, with 18 bases left in between. The germline CDR1 and CDR2 sequences are SGHRS and YFSETQ.

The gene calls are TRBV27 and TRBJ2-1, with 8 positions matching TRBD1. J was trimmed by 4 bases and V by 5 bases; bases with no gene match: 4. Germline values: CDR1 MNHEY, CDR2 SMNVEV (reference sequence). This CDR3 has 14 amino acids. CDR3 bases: TGTGCCAGCAGTCCTTGGACAGGGTACAATGAGCAGTTCTTC. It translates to CASSPWTGYNEQFF.

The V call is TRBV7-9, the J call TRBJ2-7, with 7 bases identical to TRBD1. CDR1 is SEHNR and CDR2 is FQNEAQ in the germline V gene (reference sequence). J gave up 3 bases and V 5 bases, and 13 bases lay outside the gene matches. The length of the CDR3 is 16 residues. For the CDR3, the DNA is TGTGCCAGCAGCCCCCGAACAGGGGATCGGGTCTACGAGCAGTACTTC. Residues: CASSPRTGDRVYEQYF.

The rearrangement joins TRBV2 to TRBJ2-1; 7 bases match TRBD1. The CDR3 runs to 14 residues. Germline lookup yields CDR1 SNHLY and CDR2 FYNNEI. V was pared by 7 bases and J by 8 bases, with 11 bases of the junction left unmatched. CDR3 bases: TGTGCCAGCATTGAGGACAGGACGAGCGATGAGCAGTTCTTC. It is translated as CASIEDRTSDEQFF. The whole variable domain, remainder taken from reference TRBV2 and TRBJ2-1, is EPEVTQTPSHQVTQMGQEVILRCVPISNHLYFYWYRQILGQKVEFLVSFYNNEISEKSEIFDDQFSVERPDGSNFTLKIRSTKLEDSAMYFCASIEDRTSDEQFFGPGTRLTVL.

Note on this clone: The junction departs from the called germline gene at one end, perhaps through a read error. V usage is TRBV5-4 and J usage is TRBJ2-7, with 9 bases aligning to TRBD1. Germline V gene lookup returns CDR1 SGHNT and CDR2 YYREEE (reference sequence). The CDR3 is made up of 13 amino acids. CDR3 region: CASSSTGGDEQYF. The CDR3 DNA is TGCGCCAGCAGCTCCACAGGGGGCGACGAGCAGTACTTC.

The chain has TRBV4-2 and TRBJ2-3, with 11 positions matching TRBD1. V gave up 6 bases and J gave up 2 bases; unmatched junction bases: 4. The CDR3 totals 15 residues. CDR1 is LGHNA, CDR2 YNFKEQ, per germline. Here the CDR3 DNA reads TGTGCCAGCAGTCTGGACAGGGGGCTCACAGATACGCAGTATTTT. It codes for CASSLDRGLTDTQYF.

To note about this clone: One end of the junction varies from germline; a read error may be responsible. CDR3 amino acids: CASRLIRGNSPLNF. CDR3 bases: TGTGCCAGCAGACTTATTAGGGGAAATTCACCCCTCAACTTT. This chain joins TRBV2 and TRBJ1-6, with a possible D match to TRBD1 (5 bases). Germline V gene lookup returns CDR1 SNHLY and CDR2 FYNNEI. This CDR3 has 14 amino acids.

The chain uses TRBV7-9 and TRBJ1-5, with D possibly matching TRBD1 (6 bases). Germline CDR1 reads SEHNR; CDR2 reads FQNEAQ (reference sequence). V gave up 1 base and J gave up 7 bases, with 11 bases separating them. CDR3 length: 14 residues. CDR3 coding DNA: TGTGCCAGCAGCTTAGACAGGGTAGACCAGCCCCAGCATTTT. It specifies CASSLDRVDQPQHF.

The chain's CDR3 is CASIIRPLGASYEQYF. DNA of the CDR3: TGCGCCAGCATAATTCGCCCTTTAGGGGCAAGCTACGAGCAGTACTTC. This chain connects TRBV5-1 to TRBJ2-7; tentative D call: TRBD1 (5 bases). The CDR3 is 16 residues long. CDR1 is SGHRS and CDR2 is YFSETQ in the germline V gene. The V gene lost 6 bases and the J gene lost 3 bases, with 22 bases spanning the gap.

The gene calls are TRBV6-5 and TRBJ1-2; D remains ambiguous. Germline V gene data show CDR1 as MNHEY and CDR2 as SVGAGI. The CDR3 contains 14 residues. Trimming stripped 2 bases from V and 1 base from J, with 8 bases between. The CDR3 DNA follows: TGTGCCAGCAGTTACGATGGAGTTAACTATGGCTACACCTTC. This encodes CASSYDGVNYGYTF.

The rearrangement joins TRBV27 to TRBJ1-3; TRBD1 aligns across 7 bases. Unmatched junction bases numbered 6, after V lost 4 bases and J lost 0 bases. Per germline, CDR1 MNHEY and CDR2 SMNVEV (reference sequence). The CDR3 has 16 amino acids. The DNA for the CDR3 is TGTGCCAGCAGTTATGGAGACAGGGACTCTGGAAACACCATATATTTT. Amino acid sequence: CASSYGDRDSGNTIYF.

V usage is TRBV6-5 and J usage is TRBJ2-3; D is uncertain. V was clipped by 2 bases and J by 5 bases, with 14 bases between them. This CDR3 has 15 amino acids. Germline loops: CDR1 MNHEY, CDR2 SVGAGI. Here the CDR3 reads CASSYGSRPGDTQYF. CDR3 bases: TGTGCCAGCAGTTACGGGTCCAGGCCAGGAGATACGCAGTATTTT.

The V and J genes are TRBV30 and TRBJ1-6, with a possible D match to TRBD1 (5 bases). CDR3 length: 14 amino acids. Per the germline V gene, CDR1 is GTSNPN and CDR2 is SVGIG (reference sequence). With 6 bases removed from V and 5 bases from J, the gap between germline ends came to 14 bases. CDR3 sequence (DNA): TGTGCCTGCCAGGGACTGCAGAATAATTCACCCCTCCACTTT. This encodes CACQGLQNNSPLHF.

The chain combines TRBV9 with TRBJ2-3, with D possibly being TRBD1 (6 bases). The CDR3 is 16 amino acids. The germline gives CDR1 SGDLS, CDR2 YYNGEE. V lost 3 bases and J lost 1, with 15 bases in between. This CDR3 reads CASSASQGRGTDTQYF. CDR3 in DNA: TGTGCCAGCAGCGCCTCACAGGGTAGGGGCACAGATACGCAGTATTTT.

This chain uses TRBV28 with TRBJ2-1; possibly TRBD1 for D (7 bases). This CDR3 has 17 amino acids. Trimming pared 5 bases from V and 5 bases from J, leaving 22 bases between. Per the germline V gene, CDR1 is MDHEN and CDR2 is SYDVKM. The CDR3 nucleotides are TGTGCCAGCAGTATACGACAGGGAGGTGGCTGGGACAATGAGCAGTTCTTC. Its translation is CASSIRQGGGWDNEQFF.

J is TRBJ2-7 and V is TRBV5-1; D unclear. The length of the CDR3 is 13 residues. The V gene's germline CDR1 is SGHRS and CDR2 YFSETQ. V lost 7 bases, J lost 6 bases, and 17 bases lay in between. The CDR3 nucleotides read TGCGCCAGCGCAAGTATACCCGGTAGCGAGCAGTACTTC. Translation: CASASIPGSEQYF.

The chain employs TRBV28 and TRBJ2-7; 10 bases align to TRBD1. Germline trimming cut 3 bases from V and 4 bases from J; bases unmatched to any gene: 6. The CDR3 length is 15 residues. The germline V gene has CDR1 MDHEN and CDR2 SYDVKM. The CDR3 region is CASSFDRGRRYEQYF. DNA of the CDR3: TGTGCCAGCAGTTTCGACAGGGGGCGACGGTACGAGCAGTACTTC.

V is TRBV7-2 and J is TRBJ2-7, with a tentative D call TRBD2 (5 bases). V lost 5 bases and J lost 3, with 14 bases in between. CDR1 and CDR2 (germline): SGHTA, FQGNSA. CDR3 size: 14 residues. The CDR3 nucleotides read TGTGCCAGCAGCAAGAACTACGGGAACTACGAGCAGTACTTC. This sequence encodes CASSKNYGNYEQYF.

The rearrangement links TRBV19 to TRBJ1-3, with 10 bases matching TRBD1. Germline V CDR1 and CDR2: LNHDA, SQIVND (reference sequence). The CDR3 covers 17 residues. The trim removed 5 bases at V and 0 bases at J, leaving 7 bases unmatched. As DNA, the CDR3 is TGTGCCAGTAGTCCACGGACAGGGGGGACCTCTGGAAACACCATATATTTT. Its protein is CASSPRTGGTSGNTIYF. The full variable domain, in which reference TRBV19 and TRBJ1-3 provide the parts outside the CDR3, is DGGITQSPKYLFRKEGQNVTLSCEQNLNHDAMYWYRQDPGQGLRLIYYSQIVNDFQKGDIAEGYSVSREKKESFPLTVTSAQKNPTAFYLCASSPRTGGTSGNTIYFGEGSWLTVV.

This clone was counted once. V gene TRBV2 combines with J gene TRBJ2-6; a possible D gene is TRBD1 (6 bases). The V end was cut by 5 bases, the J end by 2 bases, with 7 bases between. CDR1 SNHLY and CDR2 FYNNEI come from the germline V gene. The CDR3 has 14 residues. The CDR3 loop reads CASSRTAGANVLTF. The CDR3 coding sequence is TGTGCCAGCAGTAGGACAGCTGGGGCCAACGTCCTGACTTTC.

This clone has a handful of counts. The CDR3 nucleotides are TGCGCCAGCAGCTTGTCACAGATTTACGAGCAGTACTTC. This codes for CASSLSQIYEQYF. V usage is TRBV5-1 and J usage is TRBJ2-7; D is unresolved. CDR1 SGHRS and CDR2 YFSETQ come from the germline V gene. The CDR3 is 13 residues long. The V gene lost 1 base and the J gene lost 4 bases, with 9 bases spanning the gap.